One sample yielded the 19 T cell receptor beta chains listed below, sequenced in a study of cytomegalovirus exposure and HLA in healthy donors. Primers included in the PCR were 60 Vbeta and 13 Jbeta primers. The repertoire was sequenced with immunoSEQ multiplex PCR; TCRdb's copy has only in-frame clones and lacks some. This sample carries under 200,000 clones, approximately 67% of them seen once, and the ten largest clones take roughly 4.1%. Sequenced sample: PBMCs. The receptors were sampled from a woman between 18 and 29 years old in good health and CMV-seropositive.

This clone was found a few times. The chain links TRBV10-1 to TRBJ1-5; D remains unclear. The CDR3 runs to 13 residues. The germline V and J ends were trimmed by 5 bases and 4 bases, with 9 bases remaining between them. Germline-derived CDR1 and CDR2 are WNHNN and SYGVQD (reference sequence). The CDR3 reads CASSPGLNQPQHF. In DNA form, the CDR3 reads TGCGCCAGCAGTCCGGGATTAAATCAGCCCCAGCATTTT.

The chain couples TRBV9 to TRBJ1-2, with TRBD1 as a possible D gene (6 bases). The CDR3 loop spans 12 amino acids. Per the germline V gene, CDR1 is SGDLS and CDR2 is YYNGEE. The V end was cut by 3 bases, the J end by 8 bases, with 11 bases between. The CDR3 here is CASSEQGWGYTF. Written as DNA, the CDR3 is TGTGCCAGCAGCGAACAGGGTTGGGGCTACACCTTC.

This clone was seen a handful of times. The chain joins TRBV27 to TRBJ2-7; D gene ambiguous. Germline CDR1 MNHEY, CDR2 SMNVEV (reference sequence). The CDR3 runs to 13 residues. V was cut by 6 bases and J by 4 bases, with 13 bases left in between. The CDR3: CASSLASKYEQYF. CDR3 DNA: TGTGCCAGCAGCTTAGCCTCTAAGTACGAGCAGTACTTC.

This chain links TRBV29-1 with TRBJ2-7; a possible D gene is TRBD1 (5 bases). Trimming cost V 2 bases and J 0 bases, with 11 bases left between them. CDR3 length equals 14 residues. Germline lookup yields CDR1 SQVTM and CDR2 ANQGSEA. This CDR3 reads CSVERGPGSYEQYF. DNA of the CDR3: TGCAGCGTTGAAAGGGGTCCGGGCTCCTACGAGCAGTACTTC.

This chain joins TRBV18 and TRBJ2-3; TRBD2 agrees at 7 bases. This CDR3 comprises 18 residues. In germline, CDR1 is KGHSH, CDR2 LQKENI. The trim removed 2 bases at V and 1 base at J, leaving 12 bases unmatched. The CDR3 reads CASSPISGAGEGTDTQYF. As DNA, the CDR3 is TGTGCCAGCTCACCAATAAGCGGCGCGGGAGAGGGCACAGATACGCAGTATTTT. Full variable domain (missing parts from reference TRBV18 and TRBJ2-3): NAGVMQNPRHLVRRRGQEARLRCSPMKGHSHVYWYRQLPEEGLKFMVYLQKENIIDESGMPKERFSAEFPKEGPSILRIQQVVRGDSAAYFCASSPISGAGEGTDTQYFGPGTRLTVL.

The chain combines TRBV11-2 with TRBJ2-4, with D unresolved. The CDR3 consists of 15 residues. Germline CDR1 and CDR2: SGHAT and FQNNGV. Between the trimmed V and J ends, which lost 4 bases and 8 bases, there was a span of 18 bases. The CDR3 here is CASSSSGLTGYIQYF. CDR3 coding DNA: TGTGCCAGCAGCTCAAGTGGTCTGACTGGGTACATTCAGTACTTC.

The chain uses TRBV6-5 and TRBJ2-1; D perhaps matches TRBD2 (5 bases). Germline lookup yields CDR1 MNHEY and CDR2 SVGAGI. This CDR3 has 15 amino acids. V was clipped by 0 bases and J by 9 bases, with 15 bases between them. This CDR3 reads CASSYSLAPAVEQFF. The CDR3 DNA is TGTGCCAGCAGTTACTCCCTAGCACCGGCAGTTGAGCAGTTCTTC.

The chain carries TRBV6-6 and TRBJ2-5, with TRBD2 as a possible D gene (7 bases). TRBJ2-7 matches the DNA end more closely, so the J call is doubtful. From germline, CDR1 is MNHNY and CDR2 SVGAGI (reference sequence). The CDR3 has 13 amino acids. CDR3 coding DNA: TGTGCCAGCCTAGAGGGGGGGCGCAGCGAGCAGTACTTC. This sequence encodes CASLEGGRSEQYF.

The genes are TRBV9 and TRBJ2-7, with 7 bases aligning to TRBD2. After removal of 3 bases from V and 6 bases from J, the junction contained 15 bases not matched to a gene. CDR3 length equals 16 residues. Germline lookup yields CDR1 SGDLS and CDR2 YYNGEE. The CDR3 sequence is CASSGSPLAFGGEQYF. The DNA for the CDR3 is TGTGCCAGCAGCGGTAGCCCACTAGCGTTCGGGGGCGAGCAGTACTTC.

The chain is built from TRBV2 and TRBJ2-4, with 8 nucleotides matching TRBD1. The J segment lost 2 bases and the V segment lost 6 bases, leaving 9 bases of the junction unmatched. CDR1 and CDR2 (germline): SNHLY, FYNNEI. The CDR3 is 16 residues long. CDR3 sequence reads: CASRVGRTGSKNIQYF. As DNA, the CDR3 is TGTGCCAGCAGAGTCGGAAGGACAGGGTCCAAAAACATTCAGTACTTC. The full variable domain, rest sourced from reference TRBV2 and TRBJ2-4, is EPEVTQTPSHQVTQMGQEVILRCVPISNHLYFYWYRQILGQKVEFLVSFYNNEISEKSEIFDDQFSVERPDGSNFTLKIRSTKLEDSAMYFCASRVGRTGSKNIQYFGAGTRLSVL.

The chain joins TRBV7-9 to TRBJ2-4; D uncertain. V dropped 1 base and J dropped 3 bases, with 7 bases sitting between them. CDR1 is SEHNR, CDR2 FQNEAQ, per germline (reference sequence). CDR3 length equals 14 residues. The CDR3, as DNA: TGTGCCAGCAGCTTAGGACAAGGCAAAAACATTCAGTACTTC. Translation: CASSLGQGKNIQYF. The variable domain in full, completed from reference TRBV7-9 and TRBJ2-4, reads DTGVSQNPRHKITKRGQNVTFRCDPISEHNRLYWYRQTLGQGPEFLTYFQNEAQLEKSRLLSDRFSAERPKGSFSTLEIQRTEQGDSAMYLCASSLGQGKNIQYFGAGTRLSVL.

J is TRBJ1-5 and V is TRBV28, with D unresolved. The CDR3 spans 15 residues. Germline V lookup: CDR1 MDHEN, CDR2 SYDVKM. V was clipped by 6 bases and J by 2 bases, with 14 bases between them. The CDR3 sequence is CASSPPGGGNQPQHF. The CDR3 region has the DNA TGTGCCAGCAGCCCCCCGGGTGGAGGCAATCAGCCCCAGCATTTT.

The chain is built from TRBV27 and TRBJ2-1, with 7 nucleotides matching TRBD2. Germline assignment: CDR1 MNHEY and CDR2 SMNVEV (reference sequence). The CDR3 spans 14 residues. J lost 7 bases, V lost 3 bases, and 6 bases had no gene match. The CDR3, as DNA: TGTGCCAGCAGTTTCCTGGGGGGGATAAATGAGCAGTTCTTC. As protein: CASSFLGGINEQFF.

Only one count was recorded for this clone. The CDR3 nucleotides read TGCAGCGTTGGACAGGGGGATCAAAAACTGTTTTTT. This encodes CSVGQGDQKLFF. This chain joins TRBV29-1 and TRBJ1-4; 9 bases match TRBD1. Germline CDR1 reads SQVTM; CDR2 reads ANQGSEA. The junction had 3 bases not matched to a gene; V was cut back by 4 bases and J by 9 bases. The length of the CDR3 is 12 residues.

Notes on this clone: An end of the junction does not agree with germline; a read error may underlie this. The V call is TRBV7-8, the J call TRBJ2-7; 11 bases line up with TRBD2. CDR1 is SGHVS, CDR2 FQNEAQ, per germline. The CDR3 loop spans 14 amino acids. The CDR3 DNA reads as TGTGCCAGCAGCATAGCGGGAGGGTCGGACGAGCAGTACTTC. It translates to CASSIAGGSDEQYF.

This clone was seen a few times. The gene calls are TRBV16 and TRBJ2-7, with TRBD2 matching over 8 bases. CDR3 length: 13 amino acids. V gave up 2 bases and J gave up 5 bases; unmatched junction bases: 2. Looked up from germline, CDR1 is KGHSY and CDR2 is FQNENV. CDR3 in DNA: TGTGCCAGCAGCCAAAAAGCGGGAGACGAGCAGTACTTC. Its translation is CASSQKAGDEQYF.

The chain combines TRBV30 with TRBJ1-4, with D possibly TRBD1 on 6 matching bases. The CDR3 length is 14 residues. V gave up 3 bases and J gave up 6 bases, with 14 bases separating them. The germline V gene has CDR1 GTSNPN and CDR2 SVGIG (reference sequence). Here the CDR3 DNA reads TGTGCCTGGAGGAACAGGGATGGCGATGAAAAACTGTTTTTT. Residues: CAWRNRDGDEKLFF. The full variable domain, with the rest looked up from reference TRBV30 and TRBJ1-4, is SQTIHQWPATLVQPVGSPLSLECTVEGTSNPNLYWYRQAAGRGLQLLFYSVGIGQISSEVPQNLSASRPQDRQFILSSKKLLLSDSGFYLCAWRNRDGDEKLFFGSGTQLSVL.

The V gene is TRBV27, the J gene TRBJ2-1; 10 positions match TRBD1. Germline V gene lookup returns CDR1 MNHEY and CDR2 SMNVEV (reference sequence). V dropped 6 bases and J dropped 7; count of bases not matched to a gene: 9. The CDR3 contains 15 residues. The CDR3 bases are TGTGCCAGCAGCCGGCCCGGGACAGGGGTAAATGAGCAGTTCTTC. It encodes CASSRPGTGVNEQFF.

This clone was detected only once. The chain has TRBV5-8 and TRBJ1-5; 10 positions match TRBD1. The CDR3 extends over 15 amino acids. The germline gives CDR1 SGHTS, CDR2 YDEGEE. V shed 4 bases and J 6 bases; nucleotides not matched to a gene: 7. The CDR3 sequence is CASSGGTGEAQPQHF. CDR3 DNA: TGTGCCAGCAGCGGGGGGACAGGGGAGGCTCAGCCCCAGCATTTT.